The rows below give T cell receptor beta chains drawn from one sample of a study of OX40 agonist ivuxolimab in advanced cancers. Assay used: immunoSEQ multiplex PCR; TCRdb lists only in-frame clones, some missing. This sample yields 70,000 to 75,000 clones, of which roughly 92% are seen a single time; 0.4% to 0.5% belongs to the top ten. Here the sequenced sample was CD4+ or CD8+ T cells sorted from blood, taken in a trial of the OX40 agonist ivuxolimab. These receptors all stem from an adult with an advanced solid tumor such as melanoma, head and neck, liver or kidney cancer. Each CDR3 is given with its conserved first and last residue. A D gene is named only where the DNA matches it firmly.

cdr3_aa d_call v_call
CASSSGSGSSQYF TRBD2 TRBV11-2
CAWSIGGTLAKNIQYF . TRBV30
CASSPSRGENTEAFF . TRBV18
CASSRVGQGKGYGYTF TRBD1 TRBV4-1
CAISFDREGQPQHF TRBD1 TRBV10-3
CASSISGASYNEQFF . TRBV11-3
CASSAVGGDGLAGELFF TRBD2 TRBV2
CASNGGPAYNEQFF . TRBV28
CASSFESGNQHERYF TRBD2 TRBV11-3
CASSLDRRGAGYGYTF TRBD1 TRBV7-8
CASSLAALASYNEQFF . TRBV7-8
CASSGTSGSYEQYF TRBD2 TRBV19
CASSYDGGNTIYF . TRBV7-2
CASSPHSGSTTDTQYF . TRBV5-4
CASSSNKGGNQPQHF . TRBV5-6
CASSLELGGYGYTF . TRBV7-9
CASSFSPGGRTEAFF TRBD1 TRBV5-6
CASSFLGRRGLAGGTGELFF TRBD2 TRBV4-1
CASSLVAHGGEQFF TRBD2 TRBV11-2
CASSPGTDTQYF . TRBV5-1
CASSLSLAGSSGANVLTF TRBD2 TRBV11-2
CASSFSPSAPQYF . TRBV7-7
CASSATRTYEQYF . TRBV6-5
CASSFRAHQPQHF . TRBV6-5
CASSLEGQGAYEQYF TRBD1 TRBV6-1
CSAGTSWEQYF TRBD2 TRBV29-1